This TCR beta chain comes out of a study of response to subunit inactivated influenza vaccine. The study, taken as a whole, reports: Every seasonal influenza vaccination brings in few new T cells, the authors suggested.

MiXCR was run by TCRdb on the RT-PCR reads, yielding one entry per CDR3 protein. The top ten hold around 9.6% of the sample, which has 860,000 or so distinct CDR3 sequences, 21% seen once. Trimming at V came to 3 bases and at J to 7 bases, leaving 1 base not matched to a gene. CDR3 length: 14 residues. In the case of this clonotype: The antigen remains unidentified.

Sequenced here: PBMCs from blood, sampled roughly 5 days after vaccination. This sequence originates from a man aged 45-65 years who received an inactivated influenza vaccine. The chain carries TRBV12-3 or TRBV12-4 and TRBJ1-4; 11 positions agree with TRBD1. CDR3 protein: CASSFGQGAEKLFF. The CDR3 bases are TGTGCCAGCAGTTTCGGACAGGGGGCTGAAAAACTGTTTTTT.